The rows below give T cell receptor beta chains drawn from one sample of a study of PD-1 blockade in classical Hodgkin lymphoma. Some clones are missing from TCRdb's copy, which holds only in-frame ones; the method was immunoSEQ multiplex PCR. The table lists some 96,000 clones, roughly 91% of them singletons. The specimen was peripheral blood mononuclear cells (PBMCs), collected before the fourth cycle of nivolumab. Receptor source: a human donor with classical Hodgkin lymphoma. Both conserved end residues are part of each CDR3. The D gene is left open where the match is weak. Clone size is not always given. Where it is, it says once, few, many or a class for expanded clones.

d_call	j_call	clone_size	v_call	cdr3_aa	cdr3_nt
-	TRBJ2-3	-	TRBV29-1	CSVAGADTQYF	TGCAGCGTGGCAGGGGCGGATACGCAGTATTTT
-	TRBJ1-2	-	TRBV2	CASRIGPSTYGYTF	TGTGCCAGCAGAATAGGACCTTCCACCTATGGCTACACCTTC
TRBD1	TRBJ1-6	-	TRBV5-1	CASSLRMGQGGSSPLHF	TGCGCCAGCAGCTTGAGGATGGGACAGGGAGGCAGTTCACCCCTCCACTTT
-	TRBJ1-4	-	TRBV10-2	CASSANSGENEKLFF	TGCGCCAGCAGCGCCAATTCCGGGGAAAATGAAAAACTGTTTTTT
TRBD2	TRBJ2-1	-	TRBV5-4	CASSLYGRAIYNEQFF	TGTGCCAGCAGCTTGTACGGGAGGGCCATTTACAATGAGCAGTTCTTC
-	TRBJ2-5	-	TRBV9	CASSMSGGVQETQYF	TGTGCCAGCAGCATGTCCGGAGGGGTCCAAGAGACCCAGTACTTC
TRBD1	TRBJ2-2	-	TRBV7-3	CASSLRQGNTGELFF	TGTGCCAGCAGCCTCCGACAGGGGAACACCGGGGAGCTGTTTTTT
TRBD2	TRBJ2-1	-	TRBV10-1	CASSGRVAGSLTYNEQFF	TGCGCCAGCAGTGGTCGGGTAGCGGGGTCATTAACCTACAATGAGCAGTTCTTC
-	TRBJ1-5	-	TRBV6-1	CASSELGGAGNQPQHF	TGTGCCAGCAGTGAGCTTGGGGGCGCGGGCAATCAGCCCCAGCATTTT
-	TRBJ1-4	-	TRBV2	CASTLNGGVRLFF	TGTGCCAGCACTTTGAATGGCGGGGTTAGACTGTTTTTT
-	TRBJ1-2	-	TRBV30	CAWSAGGDGYGYTF	TGTGCCTGGAGTGCGGGGGGGGATGGCTATGGCTACACCTTC
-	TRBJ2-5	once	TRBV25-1	CASSAGQETQYF	TGTGCCAGCAGTGCCGGCCAAGAGACCCAGTACTTC
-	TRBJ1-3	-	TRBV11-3	CASSQEGSGNTIYF	TGTGCCAGCAGCCAAGAGGGCTCTGGAAACACCATATATTTT
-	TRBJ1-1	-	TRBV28	CASSPPGNMNTEAFF	TGTGCCAGCAGTCCCCCGGGTAACATGAACACTGAAGCTTTCTTT
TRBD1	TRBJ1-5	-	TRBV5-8	CASSLLGTGEQPQHF	TGTGCCAGCAGCTTGCTAGGGACAGGGGAACAGCCCCAGCATTTT
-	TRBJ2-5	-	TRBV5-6	CASSSPRETQYF	TGTGCCAGCAGTTCCCCCCGAGAGACCCAGTACTTC
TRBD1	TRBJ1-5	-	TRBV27	CASSLTGGNNQPQHF	TGTGCCAGCAGTTTAACAGGGGGTAACAATCAGCCCCAGCATTTT
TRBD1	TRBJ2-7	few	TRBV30	CAWGSTGAMYEQYF	TGTGCCTGGGGATCGACAGGGGCAATGTACGAGCAGTACTTC
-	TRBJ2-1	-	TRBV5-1	CASSLGLDVGEQFF	TGCGCCAGCAGCTTGGGCCTAGATGTTGGTGAGCAGTTCTTC
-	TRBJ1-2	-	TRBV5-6	CASTLGGANPYGYTF	TGTGCCAGCACCCTGGGGGGCGCCAATCCCTATGGCTACACCTTC
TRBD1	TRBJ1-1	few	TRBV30	CAWRVLGQGDTEAFF	TGTGCCTGGAGAGTTCTGGGACAGGGGGACACTGAAGCTTTCTTT
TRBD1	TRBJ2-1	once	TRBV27	CASSLRQGWDRNEQFF	TGTGCCAGCAGTCTAAGACAGGGTTGGGATAGGAATGAGCAGTTCTTC
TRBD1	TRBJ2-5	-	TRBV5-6	CASSLADRAGETQYF	TGTGCCAGCAGCTTGGCGGACAGGGCGGGTGAGACCCAGTACTTC
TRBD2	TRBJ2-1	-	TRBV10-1	CASSESRGSGRGNEQFF	TGCGCCAGCAGTGAGTCCCGGGGTAGCGGGAGAGGCAATGAGCAGTTCTTC
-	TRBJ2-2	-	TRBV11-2	CASSLLQGGTGELFF	TGTGCCAGCAGCCTGTTACAAGGAGGCACCGGGGAGCTGTTTTTT
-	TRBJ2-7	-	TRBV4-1	CASSQDGRVGGQYF	TGCGCCAGCAGCCAAGACGGCAGGGTGGGTGGGCAGTACTTC
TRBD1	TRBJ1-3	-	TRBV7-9	CASSLAVNRGNTIYF	TGTGCCAGCAGCTTAGCGGTTAACAGGGGCAACACCATATATTTT
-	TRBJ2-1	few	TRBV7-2	CASSPSSLNEQFF	TGTGCCAGCAGTCCCTCCTCACTGAATGAGCAGTTCTTC
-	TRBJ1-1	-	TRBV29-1	CSVRSQEVNTEAFF	TGCAGCGTTCGGTCTCAGGAGGTAAACACTGAAGCTTTCTTT
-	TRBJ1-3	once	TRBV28	CASSPGQGNTIYF	TGTGCCAGCAGCCCTGGACAAGGAAACACCATATATTTT
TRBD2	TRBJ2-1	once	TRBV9	CASSGLAGGPSEQFF	TGTGCCAGCAGCGGGTTAGCGGGAGGGCCCAGTGAGCAGTTCTTC
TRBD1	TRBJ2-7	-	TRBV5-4	CASSLGGTGPWEQYF	TGTGCCAGCAGCTTGGGGGGGACAGGCCCCTGGGAGCAGTACTTC
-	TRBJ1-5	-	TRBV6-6	CASSTKGGASNQPQHF	TGTGCCAGCAGTACTAAGGGGGGGGCCAGCAATCAGCCCCAGCATTTT
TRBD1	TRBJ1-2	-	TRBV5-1	CASSSGQGVDYGYTF	TGCGCCAGCAGCTCGGGACAGGGGGTGGACTATGGCTACACCTTC
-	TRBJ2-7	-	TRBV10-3	CAISERQVSYEQYF	TGTGCCATCAGTGAAAGACAGGTTTCCTACGAGCAGTACTTC
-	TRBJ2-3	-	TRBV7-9	CASRVAATDTQYF	TGTGCCAGCAGGGTAGCGGCGACAGATACGCAGTATTTT
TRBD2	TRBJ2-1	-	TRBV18	CASSLLASGGSNEQFF	TGTGCCAGCTCTCTACTTGCTAGCGGAGGCTCCAATGAGCAGTTCTTC
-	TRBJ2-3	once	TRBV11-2	CASSLIGLWDTQYF	TGTGCCAGCAGCTTAATAGGGTTGTGGGATACGCAGTATTTT
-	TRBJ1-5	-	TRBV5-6	CASSLRGNQPQHF	TGTGCCAGCAGCCTTAGGGGCAATCAGCCCCAGCATTTT
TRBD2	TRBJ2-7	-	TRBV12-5	CASAPTSGSPYEQYF	TGTGCTAGTGCCCCGACTAGCGGGAGTCCCTACGAGCAGTACTTC
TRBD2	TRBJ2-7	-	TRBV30	CAWNPGGLGSEQYF	TGTGCCTGGAACCCCGGGGGACTAGGTAGCGAGCAGTACTTC
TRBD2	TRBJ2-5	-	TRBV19	CASSRGLAGVETQYF	TGTGCCAGTAGCAGGGGACTAGCGGGAGTAGAGACCCAGTACTTC
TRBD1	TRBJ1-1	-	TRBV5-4	CASSAAGGLEAFF	TGTGCCAGCAGCGCCGCAGGGGGACTTGAAGCTTTCTTT
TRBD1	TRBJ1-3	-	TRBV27	CASSFVEGAAGNTIYF	TGTGCCAGCAGTTTTGTCGAGGGGGCAGCGGGAAACACCATATATTTT
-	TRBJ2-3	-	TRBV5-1	CASSSGEGTDTQYF	TGCGCCAGCAGCTCCGGGGAGGGCACAGATACGCAGTATTTT
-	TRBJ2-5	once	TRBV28	CASSFSLGVQETQYF	TGTGCCAGCAGTTTCTCCCTGGGGGTACAAGAGACCCAGTACTTC